Presented here are 28 T cell receptor beta chains from one specimen sequenced in a study of patients and donors after allogeneic stem cell transplantation. One entry per CDR3 protein, called by TCRdb with MiXCR from the RT-PCR reads. Counted here are 150,000 to 200,000 distinct CDR3 sequences, nearly 25% occurring once; the ten biggest clones make up around 26%. The material sequenced was blood, either unsorted or a sorted T cell fraction (not recorded which). Receptor source: a human donor who was either an allogeneic HSCT recipient or a stem cell or donor lymphocyte infusion donor (not recorded which). It is not recorded whose cells these are; they may come from a transplant donor.

The V gene is TRBV29-1, the J gene TRBJ1-5; 8 nucleotides match TRBD1. Germline V CDR1 and CDR2: SQVTM, ANQGSEA. The junction had 4 bases not matched to a gene; V was cut back by 3 bases and J by 6 bases. CDR3 length: 13 amino acids. CDR3 sequence reads: CSVEDRAGQPQHF. CDR3 DNA: TGCAGCGTTGAGGACAGGGCAGGTCAGCCCCAGCATTTT.

This clonotype was recorded a few times. This chain connects TRBV12-3 or TRBV12-4 to TRBJ2-3; TRBD1 matches 7 bases. This CDR3 is 13 amino acids long. V lost 4 bases and J lost 6; bases outside the gene matches: 4. As DNA, the CDR3 is TGTGCCAGCAGTTCACAACAGGGGGATACGCAGTATTTT. Its protein product is CASSSQQGDTQYF.

This clonotype came up a few times. The chain combines TRBV10-3 with TRBJ2-4; D remains ambiguous. Deletions cut 0 bases from V and 3 bases from J, with 15 bases between. The germline V gene encodes CDR1 ENHRY and CDR2 SYGVKD. The CDR3 is 17 amino acids. CDR3 sequence: CAISESGTGGVKNIQYF. The CDR3 nucleotides are TGTGCCATCAGTGAGTCGGGCACCGGTGGAGTCAAAAACATTCAGTACTTC.

The chain carries TRBV7-3 and TRBJ2-1, with 10 nucleotides matching TRBD2. Trimming removed 5 bases from V and 10 bases from J; junction bases left unmatched: 5. Germline-derived CDR1 and CDR2 are SGHTA and FQGTGA. CDR3 size: 13 residues. The CDR3 coding sequence is TGTGCCAGCAGCACCCGGACTAGCGGAGAGCAGTTCTTC. Translation gives CASSTRTSGEQFF.

This clonotype has ten or more counts. The rearrangement links TRBV6-5 to TRBJ1-3, with TRBD1 matching over 7 bases. V dropped 6 bases and J dropped 0; count of bases not matched to a gene: 11. This CDR3 has 17 amino acids. Germline loops: CDR1 MNHEY, CDR2 SVGAGI. CDR3 sequence: CASRVTGTMSSGNTIYF. The CDR3 coding sequence is TGTGCCAGCAGAGTGACAGGGACTATGAGCTCTGGAAACACCATATATTTT.

This clonotype has only a few counts. The V call is TRBV5-1, the J call TRBJ1-4, with a possible D match to TRBD1 (5 bases). The germline V gene encodes CDR1 SGHRS and CDR2 YFSETQ. The CDR3 totals 15 residues. V dropped 2 bases and J dropped 6 bases, with 14 bases sitting between them. Written as DNA, the CDR3 is TGCGCCAGCAGCTTAAGAGGGGTTGGGGATGAAAAACTGTTTTTT. Protein product: CASSLRGVGDEKLFF.

This chain connects TRBV20-1 to TRBJ2-1; TRBD2 aligns across 9 bases. The germline V gene encodes CDR1 DFQATT and CDR2 SNEGSKA (reference sequence). Unmatched junction bases numbered 6, after V lost 3 bases and J lost 3 bases. The CDR3 is 15 residues long. The CDR3 DNA is TGCAGTGCTAGTAGGGCGGGGGGGCTCTACAATGAGCAGTTCTTC. Encoded protein: CSASRAGGLYNEQFF.

This clonotype was observed once. This rearrangement joins TRBV7-9 to TRBJ1-2; TRBD1 matches 12 bases. Germline lookup yields CDR1 SEHNR and CDR2 FQNEAQ (reference sequence). The CDR3 covers 15 residues. V dropped 5 bases and J dropped 6; count of bases not matched to a gene: 7. CDR3 sequence reads: CASSLGTGGAHGYTF. The CDR3, as DNA: TGTGCCAGCAGCCTCGGGACAGGGGGCGCACATGGCTACACCTTC.

J is TRBJ2-3 and V is TRBV25-1, with D unclear. Trimming removed 3 bases from V and 0 bases from J, with 10 bases in between. Germline assignment: CDR1 MGHDK and CDR2 SYGVNS. This CDR3 contains 15 residues. The CDR3 sequence is CASSDIYSSTDTQYF. Written as DNA, the CDR3 is TGTGCCAGCAGTGACATCTATTCCAGCACAGATACGCAGTATTTT.

This clonotype has ten or more counts. The chain is built from TRBV5-1 and TRBJ2-5; D ambiguous. Per germline, CDR1 SGHRS and CDR2 YFSETQ. This CDR3 contains 12 residues. Trimming took 0 bases from V and 5 from J, leaving 5 bases between them. The CDR3: CASSLVGETQYF. In nucleotides, the CDR3 is TGCGCCAGCAGCTTGGTAGGGGAGACCCAGTACTTC.

The genes are TRBV6-5 and TRBJ2-2; the D call may be TRBD1 or TRBD2 (5 bases each). Germline values: CDR1 MNHEY, CDR2 SVGAGI. With 4 bases removed from V and 7 bases from J, the gap between germline ends came to 13 bases. The CDR3 length is 14 residues. This CDR3 is CASSSPRGGGELFF. CDR3 coding DNA: TGTGCCAGCAGTTCCCCACGGGGCGGCGGGGAGCTGTTTTTT.

This rearrangement joins TRBV6-5 to TRBJ2-2; 8 nucleotides line up with TRBD1. This CDR3 has 14 amino acids. Germline V CDR1 and CDR2: MNHEY, SVGAGI. V lost 5 bases and J lost 4; bases outside the gene matches: 3. For the CDR3, the DNA is TGTGCCAGCAGTCTACAGGGGGGCACCGGGGAGCTGTTTTTT. Its translation is CASSLQGGTGELFF.

This clonotype turned up a few times. V and J are TRBV12-3 or TRBV12-4 and TRBJ1-5, with D perhaps matching TRBD1 (5 bases). The ends were cut back, 3 bases at V and 4 bases at J, with 19 bases in the middle. This CDR3 has 17 residues. The CDR3: CASSFSFSGDLNQPQHF. The CDR3 DNA follows: TGTGCCAGCAGTTTTAGTTTTAGCGGGGACTTAAATCAGCCCCAGCATTTT.

This chain connects TRBV5-1 to TRBJ1-2, with D maybe TRBD1 (6 bases). The CDR3 has 11 residues. Germline V gives CDR1 SGHRS, CDR2 YFSETQ. V gave up 5 bases and J gave up 5 bases, with 7 bases separating them. The chain's CDR3 is CASSTGYGYTF. Here the CDR3 DNA reads TGCGCCAGCAGTACAGGGTATGGCTACACCTTC.

The rearrangement uses TRBV20-1 and TRBJ2-3; TRBD2 is a possible D gene (7 bases). The CDR3 is made up of 15 amino acids. V was clipped by 5 bases and J by 4 bases, with 19 bases between them. CDR1 is DFQATT, CDR2 SNEGSKA, per germline (reference sequence). For the CDR3, the DNA is TGCAGTGCTTATAAAGGGGGGGGCCCCGCAGATACGCAGTATTTT. Translating it yields CSAYKGGGPADTQYF.

The chain couples TRBV28 to TRBJ2-7, with D perhaps matching TRBD2 (5 bases). The CDR3 runs to 19 residues. Germline V gene sequence: CDR1 MDHEN, CDR2 SYDVKM. With 1 base removed from V and 1 base from J, the gap between germline ends came to 23 bases. The DNA of the CDR3 is TGTGCCAGCAGTTTATTGCGGGTGGTGTCGGGGATTCCTTCCTACGAGCAGTACTTC. This gives the protein CASSLLRVVSGIPSYEQYF.

This clonotype was seen more than once but under ten times. J is TRBJ2-3 and V is TRBV7-2, with 11 bases identical to TRBD2. CDR1 SGHTA and CDR2 FQGNSA come from the germline V gene. This CDR3 region has 16 residues. After removal of 5 bases from V and 2 bases from J, the junction contained 6 bases not matched to a gene. CDR3 sequence reads: CASSNRLAGSTDTQYF. For the CDR3, the DNA is TGTGCCAGCAGCAACCGACTAGCGGGGTCCACAGATACGCAGTATTTT.

The J gene is TRBJ1-2, the V gene TRBV5-1; D perhaps matches TRBD1 (6 bases). The CDR3 runs to 13 residues. The V gene lost 4 bases and the J gene lost 8 bases, with 15 bases spanning the gap. Germline CDR1 SGHRS, CDR2 YFSETQ. CDR3 sequence: CASSPRRRGGYTF. For the CDR3, the DNA is TGCGCCAGCAGCCCGCGTCGCAGGGGAGGCTACACCTTC.

The chain couples TRBV5-1 to TRBJ2-1, with D possibly matching TRBD2 (6 bases). The germline V gene encodes CDR1 SGHRS and CDR2 YFSETQ. The V end was cut by 0 bases, the J end by 5 bases, with 9 bases between. This CDR3 comprises 14 residues. The CDR3 DNA reads TGCGCCAGCAGCTTGGTACGGGGGAACAATGAGCAGTTCTTC. Protein: CASSLVRGNNEQFF.

The rearrangement uses TRBV12-3 or TRBV12-4 and TRBJ2-1, with D possibly TRBD1 on 6 matching bases. V was trimmed by 2 bases and J by 3 bases, leaving 14 bases between them. The CDR3 sequence is 16 residues long. The CDR3 sequence: CASSLRGGSFYNEQFF. The CDR3 nucleotides read TGTGCCAGCAGTTTAAGAGGGGGAAGCTTCTACAATGAGCAGTTCTTC.

This chain connects TRBV7-9 to TRBJ1-1; tentative D call: TRBD1 (6 bases). Germline values: CDR1 SEHNR, CDR2 FQNEAQ (reference sequence). The CDR3 is made up of 14 amino acids. V lost 8 bases and J lost 2, with 15 bases in between. The CDR3 DNA reads TGTGCCAGCGCCTCGGGGGCGGGTAACACTGAAGCTTTCTTT. It encodes CASASGAGNTEAFF.

The chain uses TRBV12-3 or TRBV12-4 and TRBJ1-2; no clear D. This CDR3 spans 13 amino acids. Trimming took 5 bases from V and 0 from J, leaving 7 bases between them. CDR3 nucleotides: TGTGCCAGCAGTCCGTCACCTAACTATGGCTACACCTTC. Protein: CASSPSPNYGYTF.

V usage is TRBV27 and J usage is TRBJ2-7; tentatively, D is TRBD2 (6 bases). CDR3 length equals 17 residues. Germline CDR1 and CDR2: MNHEY and SMNVEV (reference sequence). V was trimmed by 5 bases and J by 4 bases, leaving 24 bases between them. CDR3 in amino acids: CASSTREASYVNYEQYF. CDR3 in DNA: TGTGCCAGCAGTACGAGGGAGGCCTCATACGTCAATTACGAGCAGTACTTC.

The rearrangement uses TRBV6-5 and TRBJ1-3; D unresolved. CDR3 size: 15 residues. From germline, CDR1 is MNHEY and CDR2 SVGAGI. The V end lost 4 bases, the J end lost 0 bases, and 10 bases lay between the germline ends. The CDR3 coding sequence is TGTGCCAGCAGTTCAAGGGATTACTCTGGAAACACCATATATTTT. It codes for CASSSRDYSGNTIYF.

V is TRBV30 and J is TRBJ2-2; D is ambiguous. Germline CDR1 reads GTSNPN; CDR2 reads SVGIG (reference sequence). This CDR3 comprises 13 residues. Trimming took 0 bases from V and 5 from J, leaving 7 bases between them. The chain's CDR3 is CAWSVSWTGELFF. CDR3 coding DNA: TGTGCCTGGAGTGTATCGTGGACCGGGGAGCTGTTTTTT. Full variable domain (remainder filled in from reference TRBV30 and TRBJ2-2): SQTIHQWPATLVQPVGSPLSLECTVEGTSNPNLYWYRQAAGRGLQLLFYSVGIGQISSEVPQNLSASRPQDRQFILSSKKLLLSDSGFYLCAWSVSWTGELFFGEGSRLTVL.

There are a few counts of this clonotype. The chain joins TRBV10-3 to TRBJ1-2; possibly TRBD1 for D (6 bases). This CDR3 comprises 12 residues. The germline gives CDR1 ENHRY, CDR2 SYGVKD. V was clipped by 5 bases and J by 10 bases, with 14 bases between them. The CDR3, as DNA: TGTGCCATCAGTACAGGGATTTTGGACTACACCTTC. Its protein is CAISTGILDYTF.

This clonotype was counted between two and nine times. The chain employs TRBV29-1 and TRBJ1-5, with 7 bases that match TRBD1. Germline V CDR1 and CDR2: SQVTM, ANQGSEA. This CDR3 spans 12 amino acids. Trimming at V came to 6 bases and at J to 2 bases, leaving 1 base not matched to a gene. The CDR3 DNA reads as TGCAGCGTGCAGGGGGGCAATCAGCCCCAGCATTTT. Its translation: CSVQGGNQPQHF.

This clonotype was found a few times. The chain recombines TRBV27 with TRBJ1-5; D not resolved. The CDR3 consists of 13 residues. V was pared by 8 bases and J by 1 base, with 9 bases between. The germline gives CDR1 MNHEY, CDR2 SMNVEV (reference sequence). The CDR3 spells CASLVRSNQPQHF. CDR3 nucleotides: TGTGCCAGCCTCGTCCGGAGCAATCAGCCCCAGCATTTT.